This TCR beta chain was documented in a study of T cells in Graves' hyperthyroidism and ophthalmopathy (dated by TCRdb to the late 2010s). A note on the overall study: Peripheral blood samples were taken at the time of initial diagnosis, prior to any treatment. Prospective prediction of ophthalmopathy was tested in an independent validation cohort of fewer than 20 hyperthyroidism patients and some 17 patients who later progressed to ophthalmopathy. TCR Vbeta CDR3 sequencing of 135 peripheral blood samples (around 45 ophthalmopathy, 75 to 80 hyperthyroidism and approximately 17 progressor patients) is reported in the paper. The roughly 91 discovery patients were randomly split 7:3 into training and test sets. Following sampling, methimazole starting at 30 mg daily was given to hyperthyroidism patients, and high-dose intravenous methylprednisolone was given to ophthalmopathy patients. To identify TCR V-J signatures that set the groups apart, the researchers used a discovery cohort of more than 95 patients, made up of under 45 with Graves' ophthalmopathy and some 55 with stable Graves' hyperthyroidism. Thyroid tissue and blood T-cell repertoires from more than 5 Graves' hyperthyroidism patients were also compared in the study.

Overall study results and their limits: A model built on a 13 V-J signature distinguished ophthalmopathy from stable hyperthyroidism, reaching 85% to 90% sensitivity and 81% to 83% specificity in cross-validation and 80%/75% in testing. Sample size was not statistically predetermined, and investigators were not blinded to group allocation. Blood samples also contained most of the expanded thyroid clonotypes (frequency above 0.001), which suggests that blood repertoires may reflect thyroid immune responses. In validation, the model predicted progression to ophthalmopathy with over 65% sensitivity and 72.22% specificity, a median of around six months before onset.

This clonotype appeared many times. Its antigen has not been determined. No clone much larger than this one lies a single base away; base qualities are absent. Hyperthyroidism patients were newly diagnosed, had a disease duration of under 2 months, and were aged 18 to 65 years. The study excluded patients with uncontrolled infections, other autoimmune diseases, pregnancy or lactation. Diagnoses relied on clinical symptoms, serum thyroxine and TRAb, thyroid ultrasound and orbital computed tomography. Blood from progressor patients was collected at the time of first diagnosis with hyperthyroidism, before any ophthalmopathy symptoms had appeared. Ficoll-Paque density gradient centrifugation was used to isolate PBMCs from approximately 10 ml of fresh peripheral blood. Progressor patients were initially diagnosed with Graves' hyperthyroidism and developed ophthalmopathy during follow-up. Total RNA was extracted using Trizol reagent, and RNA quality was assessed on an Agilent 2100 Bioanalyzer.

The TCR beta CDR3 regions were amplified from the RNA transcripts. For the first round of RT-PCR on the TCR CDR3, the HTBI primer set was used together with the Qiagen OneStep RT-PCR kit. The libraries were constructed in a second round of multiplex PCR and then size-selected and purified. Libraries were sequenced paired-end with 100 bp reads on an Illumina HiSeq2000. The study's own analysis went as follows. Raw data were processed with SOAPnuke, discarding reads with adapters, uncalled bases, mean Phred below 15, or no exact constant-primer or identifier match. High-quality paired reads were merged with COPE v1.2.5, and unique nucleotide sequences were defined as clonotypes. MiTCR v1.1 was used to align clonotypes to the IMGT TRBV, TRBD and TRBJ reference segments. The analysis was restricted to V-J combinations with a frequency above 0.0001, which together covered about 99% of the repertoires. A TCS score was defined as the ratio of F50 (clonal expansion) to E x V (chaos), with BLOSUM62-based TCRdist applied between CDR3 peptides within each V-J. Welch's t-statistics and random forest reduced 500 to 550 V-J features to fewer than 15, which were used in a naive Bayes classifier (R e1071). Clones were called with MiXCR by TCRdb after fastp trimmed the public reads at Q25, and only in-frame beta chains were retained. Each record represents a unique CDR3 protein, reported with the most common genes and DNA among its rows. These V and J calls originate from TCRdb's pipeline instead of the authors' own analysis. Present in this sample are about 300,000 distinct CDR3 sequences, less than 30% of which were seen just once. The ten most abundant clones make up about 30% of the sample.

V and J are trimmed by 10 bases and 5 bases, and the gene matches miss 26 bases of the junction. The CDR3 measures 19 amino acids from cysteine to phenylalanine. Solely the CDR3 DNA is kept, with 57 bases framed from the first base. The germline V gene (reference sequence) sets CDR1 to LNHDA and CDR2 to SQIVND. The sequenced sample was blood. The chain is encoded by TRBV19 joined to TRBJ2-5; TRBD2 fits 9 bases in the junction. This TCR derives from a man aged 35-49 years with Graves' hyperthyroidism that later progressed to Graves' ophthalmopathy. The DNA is TGTGCCAAACACTGGGGCAGGGGATTTATAAGCGGGAGGTTGGAGACCCAGTACTTC. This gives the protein CAKHWGRGFISGRLETQYF. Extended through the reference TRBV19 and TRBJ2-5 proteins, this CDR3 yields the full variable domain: DGGITQSPKYLFRKEGQNVTLSCEQNLNHDAMYWYRQDPGQGLRLIYYSQIVNDFQKGDIAEGYSVSREKKESFPLTVTSAQKNPTAFYLCAKHWGRGFISGRLETQYFGPGTRLLVL.